The sample holds many counts of the clone carrying this TCR beta chain. Antigen specificity is unknown. This entry comes from a study of regulatory T cells in long-lasting Graves disease. Study-wide findings and caveats: Persistent patients shared more public clonotypes (about 2,700) than new patients (roughly 970). There were preferences for TRBV28, TRBJ1-2 and TRBJ2-5 in persistent disease. For persistent Graves' patients, TCR diversity was lower than for newly diagnosed ones.

The authors built TCR beta libraries using iRepertoire HTBI primers and Arm-PCR of CDR3 regions. TCRdb fed the multiplex PCR reads into MiXCR, producing one record per CDR3 protein. Among hundreds of thousands of distinct CDR3 sequences, roughly 16% were seen once, and the ten largest hold 22%. Germline CDR1 reads DFQATT; CDR2 reads SNEGSKA (reference sequence). Trimming cost V 0 bases and J 5 bases, with 13 bases left between them. The CDR3 is 14 amino acids. Time point reported: newly diagnosed GD, antithyroid drugs for less than 3 months. PBMCs were the source of the RNA used for TCR sequencing. The TCR was taken from a female donor with Graves disease. This sample comprised peripheral blood mononuclear cells (PBMCs), obtained at new diagnosis, from a patient treated with antithyroid drugs. This rearrangement joins TRBV20-1 to TRBJ1-1; possibly TRBD1 for D (6 bases). The CDR3 reads CSARDGNRETEAFF. The CDR3, as DNA: TGCAGTGCTAGAGATGGCAACAGGGAAACTGAAGCTTTCTTT.